The 8 T cell receptor beta chains below all came from one sample that was sequenced in a study of blood T cell repertoires in COVID-19. Profiled with immunoSEQ multiplex PCR; TCRdb holds only in-frame clones, not every one. The table records about 290,000 clones, around nine tenths of them present only once. The sample consisted of PBMCs or T cells enriched from blood (not recorded which). The receptors shown here come from a woman in her thirties or forties who had recovered from COVID-19.

CDR3 protein: CASSQVDKGGWLNTEAFF. In DNA form, the CDR3 reads TGTGCCAGCAGCCAAGTCGACAAAGGGGGATGGCTGAACACTGAAGCTTTCTTT. This chain joins TRBV14 and TRBJ1-1; TRBD1 might be the D (6 bases). The germline V and J ends were trimmed by 1 base and 0 bases, with 18 bases remaining between them. The CDR3 contains 18 residues. Looked up from germline, CDR1 is SGHDN and CDR2 is FVKESK.

The chain carries TRBV5-1 and TRBJ2-4, with D tentatively TRBD1 (6 bases). Germline V lookup: CDR1 SGHRS, CDR2 YFSETQ. Trimming pared 0 bases from V and 5 bases from J, leaving 24 bases between. The CDR3 runs to 19 residues. CDR3 region: CASSLAFGQPYYLQNIQYF. The CDR3 DNA follows: TGCGCCAGCAGCTTGGCTTTTGGACAGCCATACTACCTGCAAAACATTCAGTACTTC.

J is TRBJ2-2 and V is TRBV5-1; the D is unclear. Germline V gives CDR1 SGHRS, CDR2 YFSETQ. This CDR3 region has 17 residues. V lost 4 bases and J 4 bases, leaving 20 bases between the germline ends. CDR3: CASSPETGTVRTGELFF. The CDR3 bases are TGCGCCAGCAGCCCCGAAACTGGAACAGTCCGCACCGGGGAGCTGTTTTTT.

The J gene is TRBJ2-5, the V gene TRBV9; 13 nucleotides align to TRBD2. CDR1 and CDR2 from the germline V gene are SGDLS and YYNGEE. The V and J ends lost 3 bases and 2 bases, in that order; junction bases with no gene match: 4. The CDR3 totals 16 residues. Written as DNA, the CDR3 is TGTGCCAGCAGCGCCCAGACTAGCGGGGGGCAAGAGACCCAGTACTTC. It yields the protein CASSAQTSGGQETQYF.

V gene TRBV6-1 combines with J gene TRBJ1-5, with D perhaps matching TRBD1 (5 bases). The CDR3 has 14 residues. V was shortened by 3 bases and J by 2 bases, with 8 bases between the two germline ends. CDR1 and CDR2 (germline): MNHNS, SASEGT. The CDR3 region has the DNA TGTGCCAGCAGTGATGGGGGGGGCAATCAGCCCCAGCATTTT. This encodes CASSDGGGNQPQHF.

This chain connects TRBV28 to TRBJ2-7, with D unresolved. V shed 6 bases and J shed 2 bases, with 11 bases lying between them. Germline V gives CDR1 MDHEN, CDR2 SYDVKM. This CDR3 region has 13 residues. The CDR3 bases are TGTGCCAGCAGCCCCAGGCGAACCTACGAGCAGTACTTC. Translation gives CASSPRRTYEQYF. Combining the CDR3 with reference TRBV28 and TRBJ2-7 gives the whole variable domain DVKVTQSSRYLVKRTGEKVFLECVQDMDHENMFWYRQDPGLGLRLIYFSYDVKMKEKGDIPEGYSVSREKKERFSLILESASTNQTSMYLCASSPRRTYEQYFGPGTRLTVT.

The chain carries TRBV5-1 and TRBJ1-2; 7 nucleotides align to TRBD1. V lost 0 bases to trimming and J lost 8 bases; unmatched junction nucleotides: 16. The CDR3 is made up of 17 amino acids. Germline-derived CDR1 and CDR2 are SGHRS and YFSETQ. The CDR3 DNA reads as TGCGCCAGCAGCTTGGGAAATGACCTCTGGACAGGTCAAGGCTACACCTTC. Residues: CASSLGNDLWTGQGYTF. Supplemented by reference TRBV5-1 and TRBJ1-2, the full variable domain reads KAGVTQTPRYLIKTRGQQVTLSCSPISGHRSVSWYQQTPGQGLQFLFEYFSETQRNKGNFPGRFSGRQFSNSRSEMNVSTLELGDSALYLCASSLGNDLWTGQGYTFGSGTRLTVV.

The chain has TRBV24-1 and TRBJ2-5; TRBD2 agrees at 13 bases. V lost 2 bases, J lost 2 bases, and 4 bases stayed unmatched. CDR3 size: 17 residues. Germline CDR1 and CDR2: KGHDR and SFDVKD. DNA for the CDR3: TGTGCCACCAGTGATTGGGGACTAGCGGGAACTCAAGAGACCCAGTACTTC. As protein: CATSDWGLAGTQETQYF.